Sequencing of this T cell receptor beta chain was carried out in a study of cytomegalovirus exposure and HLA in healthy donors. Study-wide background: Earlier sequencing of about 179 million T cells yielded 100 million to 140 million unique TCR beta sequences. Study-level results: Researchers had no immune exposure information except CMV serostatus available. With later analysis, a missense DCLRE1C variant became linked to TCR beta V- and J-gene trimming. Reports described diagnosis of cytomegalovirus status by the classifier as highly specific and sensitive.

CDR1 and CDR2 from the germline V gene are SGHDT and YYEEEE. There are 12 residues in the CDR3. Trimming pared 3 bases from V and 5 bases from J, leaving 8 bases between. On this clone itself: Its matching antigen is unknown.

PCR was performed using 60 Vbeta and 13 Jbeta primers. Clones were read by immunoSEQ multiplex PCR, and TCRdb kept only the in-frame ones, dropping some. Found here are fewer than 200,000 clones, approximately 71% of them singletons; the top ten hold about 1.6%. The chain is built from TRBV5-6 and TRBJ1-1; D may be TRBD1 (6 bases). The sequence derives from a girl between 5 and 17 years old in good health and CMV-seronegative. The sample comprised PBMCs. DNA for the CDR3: TGTGCCAGCAGCTACGGACAGACTGAAGCTTTCTTT. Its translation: CASSYGQTEAFF.